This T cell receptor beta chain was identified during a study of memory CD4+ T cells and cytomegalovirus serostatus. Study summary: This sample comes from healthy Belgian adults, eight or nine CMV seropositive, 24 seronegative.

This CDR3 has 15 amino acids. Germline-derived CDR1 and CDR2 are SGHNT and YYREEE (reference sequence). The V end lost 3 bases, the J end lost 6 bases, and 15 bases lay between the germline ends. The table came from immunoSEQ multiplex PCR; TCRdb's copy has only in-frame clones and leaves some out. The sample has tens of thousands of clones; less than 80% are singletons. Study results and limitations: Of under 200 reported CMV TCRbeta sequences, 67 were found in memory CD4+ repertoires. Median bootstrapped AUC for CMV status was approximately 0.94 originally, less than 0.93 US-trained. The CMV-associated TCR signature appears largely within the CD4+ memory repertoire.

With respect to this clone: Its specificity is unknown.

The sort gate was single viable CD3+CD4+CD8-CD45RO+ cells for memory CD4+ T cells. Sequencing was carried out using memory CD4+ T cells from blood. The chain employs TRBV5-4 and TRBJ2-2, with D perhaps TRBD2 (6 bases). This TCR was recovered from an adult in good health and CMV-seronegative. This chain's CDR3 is CASSSGGRRPGELFF. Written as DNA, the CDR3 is TGTGCCAGCAGCTCTGGAGGGAGACGGCCCGGGGAGCTGTTTTTT.